Below, 14 T cell receptor beta chains from the same sample are listed, as sequenced in a study of CD8 T cells in ankylosing spondylitis. TCRdb reprocessed the 5' RACE reads via MiXCR and lists one record per CDR3 protein. The sample consists of around 100,000 distinct CDR3 sequences, about 8.3% of them appearing once. Findings and caveats of the study: Seven to nine highly homologous variants formed a TCR beta motif that appeared characteristic of ankylosing spondylitis blood.

Which antigens these TCRs recognize remains unknown. Sequencing was done on a sample of blood, either unsorted or a sorted T cell fraction (not recorded which). The receptors derive from a male donor with ankylosing spondylitis.

This clonotype has ten or more counts. The chain combines TRBV11-2 with TRBJ1-1; TRBD1 matches 7 bases. The germline CDR1 and CDR2 sequences are SGHAT and FQNNGV. After removal of 1 base from V and 0 bases from J, the junction contained 5 bases not matched to a gene. The CDR3 has 16 residues. The CDR3 region has the DNA TGTGCCAGCAGCTTAGTGCCAGGGGGTATGAACACTGAAGCTTTCTTT. Its translation is CASSLVPGGMNTEAFF.

This clonotype turned up a few times. This chain joins TRBV20-1 and TRBJ2-7; 7 nucleotides agree with TRBD1. CDR3 length: 14 residues. Trimming at V came to 0 bases and at J to 6 bases, leaving 8 bases not matched to a gene. Germline-derived CDR1 and CDR2 are DFQATT and SNEGSKA (reference sequence). CDR3 protein: CSARDPQQGLEQYF. The DNA for the CDR3 is TGCAGTGCTAGAGATCCACAACAGGGGCTCGAGCAGTACTTC.

The rearrangement links TRBV2 to TRBJ1-6; no clear D. The germline V gene encodes CDR1 SNHLY and CDR2 FYNNEI. V dropped 4 bases and J dropped 8 bases, with 9 bases sitting between them. The CDR3 length is 13 residues. CDR3 bases: TGTGCCAGCAGTGTTGGGTCCGATTCACCCCTCCACTTT. Residues: CASSVGSDSPLHF.

This chain uses TRBV6-5 with TRBJ2-3; 10 bases are shared with TRBD2. Trimming took 4 bases from V and 3 from J; bases not matched to a gene: 13. Germline V gene sequence: CDR1 MNHEY, CDR2 SVGAGI. The CDR3 length is 18 residues. The CDR3: CASSSQMEREGQTDTQYF. In DNA form, the CDR3 reads TGTGCCAGCAGTTCCCAGATGGAGCGGGAGGGCCAGACAGATACGCAGTATTTT.

This clonotype was recorded at least ten times. The chain joins TRBV5-8 to TRBJ2-2; 9 bases agree with TRBD1. Germline V gene sequence: CDR1 SGHTS, CDR2 YDEGEE. CDR3 length equals 16 residues. J was trimmed by 5 bases and V by 4 bases; bases with no gene match: 9. CDR3 protein: CASSRPGTGWTGELFF. The CDR3 DNA follows: TGTGCCAGCAGCAGACCCGGGACAGGGTGGACCGGGGAGCTGTTTTTT. Complete variable domain (other parts from reference TRBV5-8 and TRBJ2-2): EAGVTQSPTHLIKTRGQQATLRCSPISGHTSVYWYQQALGLGLQFLLWYDEGEERNRGNFPPRFSGRQFPNYSSELNVNALELEDSALYLCASSRPGTGWTGELFFGEGSRLTVL.

This clonotype has a handful of counts. V usage is TRBV15 and J usage is TRBJ1-4; no clear D gene. Germline CDR1 LNHNV, CDR2 YYDKDF (reference sequence). This CDR3 is 14 amino acids long. V lost 6 bases to trimming and J lost 8 bases, with 16 bases between them. The CDR3 reads CATSPEAVGEKLFF. CDR3 DNA sequence: TGTGCCACCAGTCCGGAGGCCGTCGGGGAAAAACTGTTTTTT.

This clonotype was picked up many times. This chain links TRBV4-1 with TRBJ2-5, with D hard to call. Between the trimmed V and J ends, which lost 0 bases and 4 bases, there was a span of 3 bases. CDR1 is MGHRA, CDR2 YSYEKL, per germline. This CDR3 has 12 amino acids. The DNA of the CDR3 is TGCGCCAGCAGCCAAGAAGGAGAGACCCAGTACTTC. Encoded protein: CASSQEGETQYF.

V gene TRBV7-2 combines with J gene TRBJ1-2, with 8 bases fitting TRBD1. Germline CDR1 is SGHTA and CDR2 is FQGNSA. The V gene end was trimmed by 2 bases and the J gene end by 6 bases; junction bases not matched to a gene: 8. CDR3 length equals 15 residues. The CDR3 sequence: CASSLLQGQVDGYTF. The CDR3 nucleotides read TGTGCCAGCAGCTTATTACAGGGACAGGTCGATGGCTACACCTTC.

At least ten counts were recorded for this clonotype. This chain connects TRBV11-1 to TRBJ2-2; 7 nucleotides align to TRBD2. Germline V gene lookup returns CDR1 SGHAT and CDR2 FQDESV (reference sequence). This CDR3 has 18 amino acids. The junction had 13 bases not matched to a gene; V was cut back by 5 bases and J by 1 base. The CDR3 region has the DNA TGTGCCAGCAGCCCCCTGTTTACGGGAGGCCTGAACACCGGGGAGCTGTTTTTT. Protein: CASSPLFTGGLNTGELFF.

The rearrangement links TRBV10-1 to TRBJ2-7; TRBD1 matches at 7 bases. The V and J ends lost 5 bases and 2 bases, in that order; junction bases with no gene match: 9. In germline, CDR1 is WNHNN, CDR2 SYGVQD (reference sequence). The CDR3 extends over 15 amino acids. CDR3 region: CASSPYSTGAYEQYF. The CDR3, as DNA: TGCGCCAGCAGTCCATACTCCACAGGGGCCTACGAGCAGTACTTC.

The chain combines TRBV20-1 with TRBJ2-1; D gene uncertain. Germline values: CDR1 DFQATT, CDR2 SNEGSKA (reference sequence). Between the trimmed V and J ends, which lost 0 bases and 3 bases, there was a span of 9 bases. This CDR3 has 14 residues. The DNA for the CDR3 is TGCAGTGCTAGAGATCCGGACGGCTACAATGAGCAGTTCTTC. Protein: CSARDPDGYNEQFF.

The table lists this clonotype with a few counts. This chain joins TRBV20-1 and TRBJ1-5; the match to TRBD1 covers 8 bases. The CDR3 contains 15 residues. CDR1 and CDR2 from the germline V gene are DFQATT and SNEGSKA (reference sequence). V shed 3 bases, J shed 3 bases, and the junction held 7 bases outside the gene matches. The CDR3 sequence: CSASEGRGHNQPQHF. The CDR3 DNA reads as TGCAGTGCTAGTGAAGGCAGGGGGCACAATCAGCCCCAGCATTTT.

This clonotype has ten or more counts. The genes are TRBV3-1 and TRBJ1-1; D perhaps matches TRBD1 (5 bases). V lost 2 bases, J lost 1 base, and 14 bases lay in between. The germline gives CDR1 LGHDT, CDR2 YNNKEL (reference sequence). This CDR3 region has 16 residues. The CDR3 loop is CASSQSSWGANTEAFF. The CDR3 region has the DNA TGTGCCAGCAGCCAATCCTCTTGGGGCGCGAACACTGAAGCTTTCTTT.

This sequence joins TRBV10-1 and TRBJ1-6; D call uncertain. Trimming shortened V by 8 bases and J by 10 bases, and 15 bases separated the two germline ends. The germline V gene encodes CDR1 WNHNN and CDR2 SYGVQD (reference sequence). The CDR3 contains 13 residues. The CDR3 sequence is CASYGKGYSPLHF. DNA for the CDR3: TGCGCCAGCTATGGGAAGGGTTACTCACCCCTCCACTTT.